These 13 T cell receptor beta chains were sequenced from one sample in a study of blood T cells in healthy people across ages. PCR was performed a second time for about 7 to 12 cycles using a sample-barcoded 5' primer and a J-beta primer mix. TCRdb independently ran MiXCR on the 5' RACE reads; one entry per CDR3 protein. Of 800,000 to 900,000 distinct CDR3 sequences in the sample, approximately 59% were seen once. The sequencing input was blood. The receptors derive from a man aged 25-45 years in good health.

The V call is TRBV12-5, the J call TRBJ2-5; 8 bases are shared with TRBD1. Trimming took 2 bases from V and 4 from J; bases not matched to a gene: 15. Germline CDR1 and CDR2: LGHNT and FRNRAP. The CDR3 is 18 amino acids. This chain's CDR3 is CASGLTRTGLWDIETQYF. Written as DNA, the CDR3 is TGTGCTAGTGGTTTGACCCGGACAGGGTTATGGGACATAGAGACCCAGTACTTC. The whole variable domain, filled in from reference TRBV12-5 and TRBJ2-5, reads DARVTQTPRHKVTEMGQEVTMRCQPILGHNTVFWYRQTMMQGLELLAYFRNRAPLDDSGMPKDRFSAEMPDATLATLKIQPSEPRDSAVYFCASGLTRTGLWDIETQYFGPGTRLLVL.

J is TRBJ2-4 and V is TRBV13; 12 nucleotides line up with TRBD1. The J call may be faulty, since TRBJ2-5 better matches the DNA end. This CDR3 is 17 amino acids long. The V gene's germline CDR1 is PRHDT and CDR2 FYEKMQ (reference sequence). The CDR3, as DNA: TGTGCCAGCAGCTCAGGGACAGGGGGCGGTCAAGGAGAGACCCAGTACTTC. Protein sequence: CASSSGTGGGQGETQYF.

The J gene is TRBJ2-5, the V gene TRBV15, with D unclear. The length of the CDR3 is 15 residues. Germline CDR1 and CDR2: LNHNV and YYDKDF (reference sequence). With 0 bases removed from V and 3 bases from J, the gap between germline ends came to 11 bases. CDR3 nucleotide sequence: TGTGCCACCAGCAGAGATAATCGCCATGAAGAGACCCAGTACTTC. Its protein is CATSRDNRHEETQYF.

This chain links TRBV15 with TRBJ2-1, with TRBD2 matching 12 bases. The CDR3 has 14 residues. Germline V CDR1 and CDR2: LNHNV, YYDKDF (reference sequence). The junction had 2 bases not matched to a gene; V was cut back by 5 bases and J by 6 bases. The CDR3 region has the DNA TGTGCCACCAGCCTAGCGGGGGGGCCCAATGAGCAGTTCTTC. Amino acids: CATSLAGGPNEQFF.

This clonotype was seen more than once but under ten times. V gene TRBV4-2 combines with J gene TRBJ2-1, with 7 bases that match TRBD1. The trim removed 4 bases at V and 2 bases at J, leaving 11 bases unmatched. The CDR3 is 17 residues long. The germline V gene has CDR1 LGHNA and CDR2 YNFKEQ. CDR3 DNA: TGTGCCAGCAGCCGGAAGGCCGGGACAGACACCTACAATGAGCAGTTCTTC. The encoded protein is CASSRKAGTDTYNEQFF.

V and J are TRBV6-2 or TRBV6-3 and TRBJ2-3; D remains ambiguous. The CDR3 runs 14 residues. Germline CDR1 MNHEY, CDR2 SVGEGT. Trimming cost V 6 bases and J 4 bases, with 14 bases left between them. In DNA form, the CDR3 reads TGTGCCAGCAGCTATATTAGATTAGCAGATACGCAGTATTTT. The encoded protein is CASSYIRLADTQYF.

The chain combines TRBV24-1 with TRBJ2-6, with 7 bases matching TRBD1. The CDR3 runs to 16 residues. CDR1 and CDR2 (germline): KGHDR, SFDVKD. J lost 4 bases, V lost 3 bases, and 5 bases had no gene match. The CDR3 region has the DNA TGTGCCACCAGTGATCCGACAGGGCCAGGGGCCAACGTCCTGACTTTC. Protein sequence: CATSDPTGPGANVLTF.

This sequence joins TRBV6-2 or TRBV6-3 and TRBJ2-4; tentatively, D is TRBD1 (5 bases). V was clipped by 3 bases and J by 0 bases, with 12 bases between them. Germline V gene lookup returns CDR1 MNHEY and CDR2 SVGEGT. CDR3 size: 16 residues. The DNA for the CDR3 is TGTGCCAGCAGTTATCCCCGGACACTAGCCAAAAACATTCAGTACTTC. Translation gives CASSYPRTLAKNIQYF.

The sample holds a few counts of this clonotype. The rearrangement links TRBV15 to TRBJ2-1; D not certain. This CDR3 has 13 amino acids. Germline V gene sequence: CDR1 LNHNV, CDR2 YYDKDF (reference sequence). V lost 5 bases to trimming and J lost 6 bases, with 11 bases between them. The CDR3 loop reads CATSWGLGNEQFF. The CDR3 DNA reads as TGTGCCACCAGCTGGGGTCTCGGCAATGAGCAGTTCTTC. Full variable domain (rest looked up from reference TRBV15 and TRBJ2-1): DAMVIQNPRYQVTQFGKPVTLSCSQTLNHNVMYWYQQKSSQAPKLLFHYYDKDFNNEADTPDNFQSRRPNTSFCFLDIRSPGLGDTAMYLCATSWGLGNEQFFGPGTRLTVL.

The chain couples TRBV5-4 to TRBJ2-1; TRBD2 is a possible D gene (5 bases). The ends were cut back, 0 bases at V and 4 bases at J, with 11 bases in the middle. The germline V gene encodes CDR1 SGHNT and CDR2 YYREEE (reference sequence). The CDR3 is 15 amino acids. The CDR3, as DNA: TGTGCCAGCAGCTTGGAAGCGGAACTTTACAATGAGCAGTTCTTC. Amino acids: CASSLEAELYNEQFF.

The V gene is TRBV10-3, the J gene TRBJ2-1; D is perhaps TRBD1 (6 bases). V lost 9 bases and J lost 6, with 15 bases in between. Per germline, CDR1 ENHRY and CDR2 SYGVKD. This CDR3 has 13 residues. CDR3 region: CAIGQPPRNEQFF. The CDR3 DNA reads TGTGCCATTGGACAGCCTCCTCGCAATGAGCAGTTCTTC.

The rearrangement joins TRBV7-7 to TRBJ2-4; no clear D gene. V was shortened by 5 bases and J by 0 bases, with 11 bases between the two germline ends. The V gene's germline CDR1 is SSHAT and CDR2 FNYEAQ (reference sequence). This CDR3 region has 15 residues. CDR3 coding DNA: TGTGCCAGCAGCGCCTCTCTAGTAGCCAAAAACATTCAGTACTTC. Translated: CASSASLVAKNIQYF.

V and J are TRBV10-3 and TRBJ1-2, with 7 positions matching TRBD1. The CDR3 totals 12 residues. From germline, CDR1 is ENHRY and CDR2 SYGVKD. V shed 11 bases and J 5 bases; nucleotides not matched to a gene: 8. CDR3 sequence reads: CAVTGEGYGYTF. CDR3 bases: TGTGCCGTCACAGGGGAAGGGTATGGCTACACCTTC.